Below, one TCR beta chain is given with its context. Its antigen is unidentified. V lost 5 bases and J lost 3, with 10 bases in between. Germline V gene lookup returns CDR1 MDHEN and CDR2 SYDVKM. The CDR3 spans 13 residues. This sample stems from a study of shared clonotypes between healthy human individuals. Points from the study as a whole: Around 5.3% of naive CD4 clonotypes were shared across a handful of donors.

Method: immunoSEQ multiplex PCR; TCRdb's copy keeps in-frame clones and lacks some. The table records roughly 1.4 million clones, approximately 98.5% of them present only once. The TCR comes from a man younger than 45 in good health. Material: naive CD4+ T cells sorted from blood. Subset noted: CD45RA+ positively selected. The V call is TRBV28, the J call TRBJ1-2; tentatively, D is TRBD1 (5 bases). CDR3 sequence reads: CASSIQGYYGYTF. The CDR3 DNA reads as TGTGCCAGCAGTATTCAGGGTTACTATGGCTACACCTTC.